This T cell receptor beta chain emerged from a study of blood T cell repertoires in COVID-19. Per the study methods: Nucleated cell number was recorded as an estimate derived from reference gene primer amplification. Data came from immunoSEQ multiplex PCR; TCRdb stores just in-frame clones and leaves some out. The DNA was the basis for D and trimming; V, J and clone size are from that table. This table has approximately 260,000 clones, 75% to 90% appearing once. V lost 5 bases, J lost 6 bases, and 13 bases lay in between. The CDR3 length is 13 residues. Sequences were obtained from peripheral blood. The source of this sequence is a woman in her sixties or seventies with active or convalescent COVID-19. The chain is built from TRBV12-3 or TRBV12-4 and TRBJ1-2, with unresolved D. The DNA of the CDR3 is TGTGCCAGCAGTCTCGCCTTGGGAGATGGCTACACCTTC. It is translated as CASSLALGDGYTF.